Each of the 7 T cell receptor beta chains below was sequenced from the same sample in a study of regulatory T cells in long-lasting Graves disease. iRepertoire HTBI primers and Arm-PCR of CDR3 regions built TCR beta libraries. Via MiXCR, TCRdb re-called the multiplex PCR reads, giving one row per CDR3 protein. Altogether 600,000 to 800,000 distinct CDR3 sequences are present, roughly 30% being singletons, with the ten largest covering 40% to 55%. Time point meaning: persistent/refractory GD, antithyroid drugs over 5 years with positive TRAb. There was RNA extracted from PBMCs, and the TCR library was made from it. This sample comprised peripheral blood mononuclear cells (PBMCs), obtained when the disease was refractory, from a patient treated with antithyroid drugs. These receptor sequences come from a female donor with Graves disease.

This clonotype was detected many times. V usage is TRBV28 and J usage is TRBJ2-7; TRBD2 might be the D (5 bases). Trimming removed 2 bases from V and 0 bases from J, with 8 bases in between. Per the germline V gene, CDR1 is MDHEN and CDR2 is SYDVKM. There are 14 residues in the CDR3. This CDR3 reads CASSLEGLSYEQYF. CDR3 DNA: TGTGCCAGCAGTTTAGAAGGACTCTCCTACGAGCAGTACTTC.

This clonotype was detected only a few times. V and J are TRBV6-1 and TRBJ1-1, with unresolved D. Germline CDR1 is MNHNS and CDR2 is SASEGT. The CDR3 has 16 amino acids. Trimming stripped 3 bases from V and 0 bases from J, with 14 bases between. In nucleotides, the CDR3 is TGTGCCAGCAGTGACTTATTCAGGACCATGAACACTGAAGCTTTCTTT. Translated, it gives CASSDLFRTMNTEAFF.

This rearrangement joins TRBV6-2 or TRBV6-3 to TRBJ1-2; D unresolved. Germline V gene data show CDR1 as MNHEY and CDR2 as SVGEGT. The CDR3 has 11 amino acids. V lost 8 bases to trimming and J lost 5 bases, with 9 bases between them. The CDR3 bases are TGTGCCAGCGTGTCTGGTTATGGCTACACCTTC. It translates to CASVSGYGYTF.

The CDR3 spells CATPLWTFSYEQYF. The DNA of the CDR3 is TGTGCCACCCCCTTGTGGACATTCTCCTACGAGCAGTACTTC. The chain couples TRBV12-3 or TRBV12-4 to TRBJ2-7; D perhaps matches TRBD1 (5 bases). The CDR3 runs 14 residues. V was cut by 10 bases and J by 0 bases, with 16 bases left in between.

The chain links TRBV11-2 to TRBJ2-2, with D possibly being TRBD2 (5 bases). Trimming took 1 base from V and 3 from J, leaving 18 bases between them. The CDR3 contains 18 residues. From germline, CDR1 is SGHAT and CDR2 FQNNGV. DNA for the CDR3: TGTGCCAGCAGCTTAGGGATTGGGCTAGCAGAATACACCGGGGAGCTGTTTTTT. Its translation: CASSLGIGLAEYTGELFF.

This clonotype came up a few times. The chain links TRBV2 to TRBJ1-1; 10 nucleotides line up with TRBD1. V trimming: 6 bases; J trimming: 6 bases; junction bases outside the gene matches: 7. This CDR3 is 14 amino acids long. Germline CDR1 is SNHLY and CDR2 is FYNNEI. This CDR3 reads CASRSGQGLPEAFF. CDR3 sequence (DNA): TGTGCCAGCAGATCGGGACAGGGGCTGCCTGAAGCTTTCTTT. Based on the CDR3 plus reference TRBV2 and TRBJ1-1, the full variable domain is EPEVTQTPSHQVTQMGQEVILRCVPISNHLYFYWYRQILGQKVEFLVSFYNNEISEKSEIFDDQFSVERPDGSNFTLKIRSTKLEDSAMYFCASRSGQGLPEAFFGQGTRLTVV.

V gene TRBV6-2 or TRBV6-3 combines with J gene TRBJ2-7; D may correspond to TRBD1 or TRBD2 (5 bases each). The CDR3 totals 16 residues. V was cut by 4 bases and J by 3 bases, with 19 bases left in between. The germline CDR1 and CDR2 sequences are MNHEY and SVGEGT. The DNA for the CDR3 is TGTGCCAGCAGTTCGACATCCCGGGACCCGGACTACGAGCAGTACTTC. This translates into CASSSTSRDPDYEQYF.